Many counts were recorded for the clone carrying this T cell receptor beta chain. Between the trimmed V and J ends, which lost 6 bases and 0 bases, there was a span of 10 bases. This CDR3 comprises 14 residues. MiXCR, run by TCRdb on the 5' RACE reads, gives a single entry per CDR3 protein. Among about 73,000 distinct CDR3 sequences listed, 7.7% were seen once. This sample was included in a study of T cells after yellow fever vaccination. The receptor comes from a man aged 25-45 years who received the YFV17D yellow fever vaccine. The rearrangement uses TRBV12-3 or TRBV12-4 and TRBJ2-3; possibly TRBD2 for D (5 bases). Sample: CD8+ T cells sorted from PBMCs, taken on the day of the yellow fever booster vaccination. CDR3 nucleotide sequence: TGTGCCAGCAGCCTTCGGGGTAGCACAGATACGCAGTATTTT. Protein: CASSLRGSTDTQYF.